Following are 10 T cell receptor beta chains from one sample sequenced in a study of T cell repertoires in cytomegalovirus infection. TCRdb fed the reads into MiXCR, producing one record per CDR3 protein. The sample consists of approximately 260,000 distinct CDR3 sequences, roughly a fifth of them appearing once. What these receptors recognize is not known. This specimen consisted of cultured PBMCs, obtained from culture after CMV antigen stimulation. Source of these receptors: a human donor in good health (CMV status not recorded). Some clones in this sample may be carry-over from other donors' samples.

A few counts support this clonotype. The chain recombines TRBV2 with TRBJ2-3; perhaps D is TRBD1 or TRBD2 (5 bases each). The CDR3 extends over 13 amino acids. Germline V gene sequence: CDR1 SNHLY, CDR2 FYNNEI. V was pared by 4 bases and J by 0 bases, with 5 bases between. CDR3 sequence reads: CASSGDSTDTQYF. The CDR3 nucleotides are TGTGCCAGCAGTGGGGACAGCACAGATACGCAGTATTTT.

This clonotype was counted a few times. The chain recombines TRBV6-2 or TRBV6-3 with TRBJ2-1; D gene uncertain. V was pared by 0 bases and J by 0 bases, with 3 bases between. Germline values: CDR1 MNHEY, CDR2 SVGEGT. The CDR3 contains 14 residues. This CDR3 is CASSYSSSYNEQFF. The DNA of the CDR3 is TGTGCCAGCAGTTACTCTAGCTCCTACAATGAGCAGTTCTTC.

This chain joins TRBV4-3 and TRBJ1-2; D gene ambiguous. The V end was cut by 1 base, the J end by 5 bases, with 17 bases between. Germline V gene sequence: CDR1 LGHNA, CDR2 YSLEER. The CDR3 loop spans 16 amino acids. CDR3 region: CASSQVDGPRVYGYTF. The CDR3 DNA follows: TGCGCCAGCAGCCAAGTGGACGGGCCTAGAGTTTATGGCTACACCTTC.

This clonotype turned up a few times. The chain has TRBV7-8 and TRBJ2-1, with 9 bases lining up with TRBD1. Trimming at V came to 4 bases and at J to 4 bases, leaving 5 bases not matched to a gene. Per germline, CDR1 SGHVS and CDR2 FQNEAQ. The CDR3 contains 15 residues. In DNA, the CDR3 is TGTGCCAGCAGCTCCTCCGGGACAGGGTACAATGAGCAGTTCTTC. The encoded protein is CASSSSGTGYNEQFF. The full variable domain, rest sourced from reference TRBV7-8 and TRBJ2-1, is GAGVSQSPRYKVAKRGQDVALRCDPISGHVSLFWYQQALGQGPEFLTYFQNEAQLDKSGLPSDRFFAERPEGSVSTLKIQRTQQEDSAVYLCASSSSGTGYNEQFFGPGTRLTVL.

This clonotype was observed once. A much larger clone differs by one base, so this may be a read error. V usage is TRBV7-2 and J usage is TRBJ2-1; D is unresolved. The CDR3 is made up of 14 amino acids. The germline gives CDR1 SGHTA, CDR2 FQGNSA. CDR3 coding DNA: TGTGCCAGCTGCTTAGGAGAACTCGGGCGTGAGCAGTTCTTC. It is translated as CASCLGELGREQFF.

This clonotype was recorded many times. The V and J genes are TRBV7-8 and TRBJ1-5, with 8 bases identical to TRBD1. V was pared by 0 bases and J by 6 bases, with 7 bases of the junction left unmatched. This CDR3 has 16 residues. Germline lookup yields CDR1 SGHVS and CDR2 FQNEAQ. CDR3 coding DNA: TGTGCCAGCAGCTTAGCGATCAGGGGGCGAAGTCAGCCCCAGCATTTT. This sequence encodes CASSLAIRGRSQPQHF.

This clonotype was seen at least ten times. This chain connects TRBV28 to TRBJ2-5; 8 bases map to TRBD2. The ends lost 7 bases at V and 6 bases at J; junction bases unmatched: 16. Germline CDR1 is MDHEN and CDR2 is SYDVKM. The CDR3 spans 16 residues. The CDR3 here is CASTFGPGLEAKTQYF. DNA for the CDR3: TGTGCCAGCACCTTTGGACCGGGACTAGAGGCTAAGACCCAGTACTTC.

The chain combines TRBV5-4 with TRBJ2-1, with 8 bases matching TRBD1. J gave up 7 bases and V 5 bases, and 5 bases lay outside the gene matches. Germline CDR1 reads SGHNT; CDR2 reads YYREEE (reference sequence). CDR3 length equals 13 residues. This CDR3 reads CASRQGVGNEQFF. In DNA, the CDR3 is TGTGCCAGCAGACAGGGGGTAGGTAATGAGCAGTTCTTC.

The genes are TRBV5-5 and TRBJ2-5; no definite D call. V was clipped by 1 base and J by 2 bases, with 18 bases between them. CDR3 size: 17 residues. Germline V CDR1 and CDR2: SGHKS, YYEKEE (reference sequence). The CDR3 region is CASSLFAASATQETQYF. CDR3 nucleotides: TGTGCCAGCAGCTTGTTCGCAGCCTCCGCGACTCAAGAGACCCAGTACTTC.

In this sample, this clonotype turned up a few times. J is TRBJ2-1 and V is TRBV4-1; D not certain. In germline, CDR1 is MGHRA, CDR2 YSYEKL. Trimming removed 0 bases at V and 2 bases at J, with 8 bases between. The length of the CDR3 is 15 residues. The chain's CDR3 is CASSQDSSAYNEQFF. The CDR3 bases are TGCGCCAGCAGCCAAGACAGTAGTGCCTACAATGAGCAGTTCTTC.